The 30 T cell receptor beta chains below were found in one sample sequenced in a study of chemoradiotherapy in HPV16-positive cancers. The repertoire was sequenced with immunoSEQ multiplex PCR; TCRdb's copy has only in-frame clones and lacks some. This table has about 2,700 clones, 77% appearing once. The sequencing used tumor tissue, collected from a patient who underwent chemoradiotherapy. The receptors were gathered from a human donor with HPV-associated anogenital cancer.

The chain combines TRBV27 with TRBJ2-1, with D unresolved. The V and J ends lost 2 bases and 4 bases respectively, with 9 bases between them. CDR1 MNHEY and CDR2 SMNVEV come from the germline V gene (reference sequence). The CDR3 runs to 14 residues. The CDR3: CASSLGPVYNEQFF. As DNA, the CDR3 is TGTGCCAGCAGTTTAGGCCCAGTTTACAATGAGCAGTTCTTC.

The chain links TRBV4-3 to TRBJ2-7; 9 nucleotides align to TRBD1. This CDR3 has 14 amino acids. J gave up 2 bases and V 1 base, and 0 bases lay outside the gene matches. Germline assignment: CDR1 LGHNA and CDR2 YSLEER. CDR3 coding DNA: TGCGCCAGCAGCCAAGGACAGGGGGCCTACGAGCAGTACTTC. Translating gives CASSQGQGAYEQYF.

The chain is built from TRBV18 and TRBJ1-4; no clear D. There are 15 residues in the CDR3. V was shortened by 2 bases and J by 0 bases, with 7 bases between the two germline ends. CDR1 and CDR2 (germline): KGHSH, LQKENI. The CDR3 region has the DNA TGTGCCAGCTCACCAGGCCAGGCAACTAATGAAAAACTGTTTTTT. Encoded protein: CASSPGQATNEKLFF.

The J gene is TRBJ2-7, the V gene TRBV5-1; D possibly corresponds to TRBD1 (6 bases). The CDR3 has 14 residues. CDR1 and CDR2 (germline): SGHRS, YFSETQ. V was clipped by 0 bases and J by 6 bases, with 13 bases between them. CDR3 protein: CASSLVGGLGEQYF. The CDR3, as DNA: TGCGCCAGCAGCTTGGTAGGGGGTCTTGGCGAGCAGTACTTC.

Written as DNA, the CDR3 is TGTGCCAGCAGTGCTCAGGGATCGATTGTGACTGAAGCTTTCTTT. It is translated as CASSAQGSIVTEAFF. The J gene is TRBJ1-1, the V gene TRBV27; tentative D call: TRBD1 (5 bases). V was trimmed by 5 bases and J by 5 bases, leaving 18 bases between them. The CDR3 is made up of 15 amino acids. Germline lookup yields CDR1 MNHEY and CDR2 SMNVEV (reference sequence).

V and J are TRBV7-6 and TRBJ2-4; 11 bases agree with TRBD1. CDR1 SGHVS and CDR2 FNYEAQ come from the germline V gene. The CDR3 is made up of 15 amino acids. The J segment lost 6 bases and the V segment lost 4 bases, leaving 5 bases of the junction unmatched. The CDR3 bases are TGTGCCAGCAGCTCGGGACAGGGGGGTGGAAACATTCAGTACTTC. It yields the protein CASSSGQGGGNIQYF.

The chain is built from TRBV4-2 and TRBJ1-1, with D possibly matching TRBD1 (5 bases). Trimming removed 9 bases at V and 4 bases at J, with 15 bases between. Germline CDR1 LGHNA, CDR2 YNFKEQ. The CDR3 loop spans 13 amino acids. The CDR3: CASLSGAGTEAFF. The CDR3 DNA is TGTGCCAGTTTATCTGGGGCCGGCACTGAAGCTTTCTTT.

This clone was recorded a few times. The rearrangement joins TRBV7-7 to TRBJ2-2, with D perhaps assigned TRBD1 or TRBD2 (5 bases each). The CDR3 totals 10 residues. Trimming removed 8 bases from V and 7 bases from J, with 5 bases in between. Germline CDR1 SSHAT, CDR2 FNYEAQ (reference sequence). The CDR3 DNA is TGTGCCAGCGGGGGCGGGGAGCTGTTTTTT. This gives the protein CASGGGELFF.

The chain combines TRBV6-6 with TRBJ2-7; D may be TRBD2 (5 bases). CDR3 size: 13 residues. Germline V gene data show CDR1 as MNHNY and CDR2 as SVGAGI (reference sequence). V shed 5 bases and J shed 2 bases, with 10 bases lying between them. Here the CDR3 DNA reads TGTGCCAGCAGTGGAGAGGAGGCCTACGAGCAGTACTTC. It codes for CASSGEEAYEQYF.

This clone was seen a few times. CDR3 DNA sequence: TGTGCCAGCAGCTTAAGGCCTGGGGGGACCTCTGGGGCCAACGTCCTGACTTTC. Its translation: CASSLRPGGTSGANVLTF. This rearrangement joins TRBV7-6 to TRBJ2-6; a possible D gene is TRBD2 (6 bases). Germline assignment: CDR1 SGHVS and CDR2 FNYEAQ. Trimming left V 2 bases short and J 0 bases short, with 14 bases between. The CDR3 has 18 residues.

This rearrangement joins TRBV29-1 to TRBJ2-7; TRBD1 agrees at 10 bases. CDR1 SQVTM and CDR2 ANQGSEA come from the germline V gene. V shed 7 bases, J shed 6 bases, and the junction held 9 bases outside the gene matches. This CDR3 has 13 residues. CDR3 in DNA: TGCAGCGCCGGGACAGGGGTATTAAGCGAGCAGTACTTC. Translated, it gives CSAGTGVLSEQYF.

The CDR3 DNA follows: TGTGCCTGGGGGCCTAGCGGGTCCCCAGGGACCGGGGAGCTGTTTTTT. Its protein product is CAWGPSGSPGTGELFF. V usage is TRBV30 and J usage is TRBJ2-2; 8 bases agree with TRBD2. Trimming cost V 5 bases and J 5 bases; bases outside gene matches: 13. Germline V gene sequence: CDR1 GTSNPN, CDR2 SVGIG (reference sequence). The CDR3 runs to 16 residues.

This clone showed up just a few times. The V call is TRBV7-9, the J call TRBJ2-4; possibly TRBD1 or TRBD2 for D (5 bases each). The CDR3 totals 14 residues. The germline V gene has CDR1 SEHNR and CDR2 FQNEAQ (reference sequence). V was pared by 5 bases and J by 2 bases, with 10 bases between. Written as DNA, the CDR3 is TGTGCCAGCAGCCCGGGGACGACCAAAAACATTCAGTACTTC. This gives the protein CASSPGTTKNIQYF. The whole variable domain, remainder taken from reference TRBV7-9 and TRBJ2-4, is DTGVSQNPRHKITKRGQNVTFRCDPISEHNRLYWYRQTLGQGPEFLTYFQNEAQLEKSRLLSDRFSAERPKGSFSTLEIQRTEQGDSAMYLCASSPGTTKNIQYFGAGTRLSVL.

The chain is built from TRBV5-1 and TRBJ1-1; possibly TRBD1 for D (6 bases). Trimming removed 4 bases at V and 4 bases at J, with 14 bases between. This CDR3 contains 14 residues. The germline CDR1 and CDR2 sequences are SGHRS and YFSETQ. The DNA for the CDR3 is TGCGCCAGCAGCGTAACCCAGGGGACCACTGAAGCTTTCTTT. Its translation: CASSVTQGTTEAFF.

This clone was seen a few times. The rearrangement uses TRBV11-2 and TRBJ1-1; D might be TRBD1 (5 bases). Trimming shortened V by 6 bases and J by 10 bases, and 15 bases separated the two germline ends. From germline, CDR1 is SGHAT and CDR2 FQNNGV. The CDR3 has 12 amino acids. The chain's CDR3 is CASRESTRGAFF. As DNA, the CDR3 is TGTGCCAGCAGAGAGTCTACAAGGGGAGCTTTCTTT.

The chain recombines TRBV7-2 with TRBJ1-2, with 8 positions matching TRBD1. Per the germline V gene, CDR1 is SGHTA and CDR2 is FQGNSA. Unmatched junction bases numbered 8, after V lost 7 bases and J lost 4 bases. The CDR3 length is 14 residues. In nucleotides, the CDR3 is TGTGCCAGCACCTCCTCAGGGGGCGGCTATGGCTACACCTTC. Translating it yields CASTSSGGGYGYTF.

The V call is TRBV4-1, the J call TRBJ1-3; TRBD1 might be the D (5 bases). Germline V lookup: CDR1 MGHRA, CDR2 YSYEKL. CDR3 length: 14 residues. V was pared by 8 bases and J by 2 bases, with 13 bases between. The CDR3 sequence is CASFMTVAGNTIYF. The CDR3 DNA reads TGCGCCAGCTTCATGACAGTAGCTGGAAACACCATATATTTT.

The chain recombines TRBV27 with TRBJ2-1; D may match TRBD1 or TRBD2 (5 bases each). Germline V gene data show CDR1 as MNHEY and CDR2 as SMNVEV (reference sequence). The CDR3 runs to 13 residues. Between the trimmed V and J ends, which lost 4 bases and 6 bases, there was a span of 10 bases. The CDR3 reads CASSSRGINEQFF. The DNA of the CDR3 is TGTGCCAGCAGTTCGAGGGGAATCAATGAGCAGTTCTTC.

CDR3 loop: CSVGTSGYEQYF. The DNA of the CDR3 is TGCAGCGTCGGGACTAGCGGCTACGAGCAGTACTTC. The V gene is TRBV29-1, the J gene TRBJ2-7, with 11 bases aligning to TRBD2. The CDR3 runs to 12 residues. The germline V gene has CDR1 SQVTM and CDR2 ANQGSEA. The V segment lost 6 bases and the J segment 3 bases; nucleotides outside the gene matches: 1.

A few counts support this clone. This chain's CDR3 is CASGSFYGYTF. Written as DNA, the CDR3 is TGTGCTAGTGGTTCCTTCTATGGCTACACCTTC. The J gene is TRBJ1-2, the V gene TRBV12-5; the D is unclear. Germline lookup yields CDR1 LGHNT and CDR2 FRNRAP. This CDR3 contains 11 residues. V was shortened by 4 bases and J by 4 bases, with 4 bases between the two germline ends.

V is TRBV6-1 and J is TRBJ1-6; 8 nucleotides agree with TRBD1. This CDR3 spans 18 amino acids. CDR1 MNHNS and CDR2 SASEGT come from the germline V gene. The J segment lost 3 bases and the V segment lost 4 bases, leaving 11 bases of the junction unmatched. The CDR3 sequence is CASSAIPGQENYNSPLHF. CDR3 coding DNA: TGTGCCAGCAGTGCAATACCGGGACAGGAGAACTATAATTCACCCCTCCACTTT.

The chain carries TRBV5-1 and TRBJ2-3, with a weak D call TRBD2 (6 bases). V dropped 0 bases and J dropped 5 bases, with 10 bases sitting between them. CDR1 and CDR2 (germline): SGHRS, YFSETQ. This CDR3 contains 14 residues. The DNA of the CDR3 is TGCGCCAGCAGCTTGGGGCGGCGGGGAGATACGCAGTATTTT. This encodes CASSLGRRGDTQYF. The whole variable domain, filled in from reference TRBV5-1 and TRBJ2-3, reads KAGVTQTPRYLIKTRGQQVTLSCSPISGHRSVSWYQQTPGQGLQFLFEYFSETQRNKGNFPGRFSGRQFSNSRSEMNVSTLELGDSALYLCASSLGRRGDTQYFGPGTRLTVL.

The chain employs TRBV29-1 and TRBJ2-1; TRBD2 is a possible D gene (7 bases). The germline V and J ends were trimmed by 6 bases and 2 bases, with 17 bases remaining between them. The CDR3 length is 15 residues. The germline gives CDR1 SQVTM, CDR2 ANQGSEA. The CDR3 loop reads CSVMRGRVPYNEQFF. In nucleotides, the CDR3 is TGCAGCGTAATGAGGGGGAGGGTCCCCTACAATGAGCAGTTCTTC.

The rearrangement links TRBV7-2 to TRBJ2-3; no clear D. The CDR3 totals 14 residues. The germline V and J ends were trimmed by 8 bases and 0 bases, with 12 bases remaining between them. Germline V lookup: CDR1 SGHTA, CDR2 FQGNSA. The DNA of the CDR3 is TGTGCCAGCTCCTCAACCCACAGCACAGATACGCAGTATTTT. It specifies CASSSTHSTDTQYF.

The rearrangement links TRBV6-5 to TRBJ1-5, with a possible D match to TRBD1 (5 bases). CDR3 size: 13 residues. Germline CDR1 MNHEY, CDR2 SVGAGI. Trimming shortened V by 2 bases and J by 4 bases, and 6 bases separated the two germline ends. CDR3 residues: CASSYGGNQPQHF. The DNA of the CDR3 is TGTGCCAGCAGTTACGGGGGTAATCAGCCCCAGCATTTT.

The chain combines TRBV7-9 with TRBJ1-3; tentative D call: TRBD1 (6 bases). Germline V CDR1 and CDR2: SEHNR, FQNEAQ (reference sequence). V was clipped by 5 bases and J by 0 bases, with 11 bases between them. CDR3 length: 15 amino acids. In DNA, the CDR3 is TGTGCCAGCAGCGCCCAACAGGGCTCTGGAAACACCATATATTTT. Amino acids: CASSAQQGSGNTIYF. Full variable domain (rest looked up from reference TRBV7-9 and TRBJ1-3): DTGVSQNPRHKITKRGQNVTFRCDPISEHNRLYWYRQTLGQGPEFLTYFQNEAQLEKSRLLSDRFSAERPKGSFSTLEIQRTEQGDSAMYLCASSAQQGSGNTIYFGEGSWLTVV.

This clone was seen a single time. This chain uses TRBV7-9 with TRBJ1-3; D call uncertain. V lost 0 bases and J lost 0, with 9 bases in between. This CDR3 comprises 16 residues. Germline lookup yields CDR1 SEHNR and CDR2 FQNEAQ (reference sequence). The DNA for the CDR3 is TGTGCCAGCAGCTTAGCAGGCGCCAACTCTGGAAACACCATATATTTT. Its translation is CASSLAGANSGNTIYF.

This chain uses TRBV2 with TRBJ1-1; no clear D. Germline assignment: CDR1 SNHLY and CDR2 FYNNEI. This CDR3 is built from 12 residues. V was cut by 9 bases and J by 4 bases, with 12 bases left in between. This CDR3 reads CASMIRATEAFF. CDR3 bases: TGTGCCAGTATGATACGGGCCACTGAAGCTTTCTTT.

Only one count was recorded for this clone. The J gene is TRBJ2-5, the V gene TRBV2; D may be TRBD1 or TRBD2 (5 bases each). The closer fit of TRBJ2-7 to the DNA end suggests the J call may be wrong. Germline V lookup: CDR1 SNHLY, CDR2 FYNNEI. The CDR3 sequence is 12 residues long. The CDR3, as DNA: TGTGCCAGCAGGGGGGACCGTTACGAGCAGTACTTC. Its translation is CASRGDRYEQYF.

In its sample, this clone was seen a few times. The V gene is TRBV6-1, the J gene TRBJ2-3; 8 positions match TRBD1. The CDR3 sequence is 15 residues long. Germline V gives CDR1 MNHNS, CDR2 SASEGT. V shed 4 bases and J 6 bases; nucleotides not matched to a gene: 9. The CDR3 DNA reads TGTGCCAGCAGTGCAATACAGGGGGGAAGTGATACGCAGTATTTT. Protein sequence: CASSAIQGGSDTQYF.